This T cell receptor (beta chain) appears in the sequencing data of a study of blood T cell repertoires in COVID-19. V was pared by 1 base and J by 14 bases, with 14 bases of the junction left unmatched. Germline CDR1 and CDR2: LNHDA and SQIVND (reference sequence). The CDR3 is 15 amino acids. The repertoire was sequenced with immunoSEQ multiplex PCR; TCRdb's copy has only in-frame clones and lacks some. The sample has 150,000 to 200,000 clones, about 82% seen once; the top ten hold about 5%. The receptor comes from a woman aged 25 to 39 with acute or convalescent COVID-19. The material sequenced was peripheral blood. This chain connects TRBV19 to TRBJ2-3; TRBD1 agrees at 8 bases. The CDR3 DNA follows: TGTGCCAGTAGTATAGCCGGGGACAGGCCCCTTAACCGGTATTTT. Protein sequence: CASSIAGDRPLNRYF.